This T cell receptor beta chain came from a study of OX40 agonist ivuxolimab in advanced cancers. Whole-study context: Allowance was made for prior anti-PD-1, anti-PD-L1 or anti-CTLA-4 therapy, and around 44% had some. Partial responses, seen in three patients, involved one hepatocellular carcinoma and two cutaneous melanomas.

The data were produced by immunoSEQ multiplex PCR, yet TCRdb's version contains in-frame clones alone and is incomplete. The sample comprises approximately 68,000 clones, around 90% of which are singletons, and about 0.9% rests with the top ten. Germline-derived CDR1 and CDR2 are LNHDA and SQIVND (reference sequence). The V segment lost 5 bases and the J segment 7 bases; nucleotides outside the gene matches: 8. The CDR3 consists of 14 residues. The starting material was CD4+ or CD8+ T cells sorted from blood, obtained in a trial of the OX40 agonist ivuxolimab. The chain employs TRBV19 and TRBJ1-5, with 7 bases matching TRBD1. The source of this sequence is an adult with an advanced solid tumor such as melanoma, head and neck, liver or kidney cancer. DNA for the CDR3: TGTGCCAGTAGTCCCAGGGGGATGGAGCAGCCCCAGCATTTT. Amino acid sequence: CASSPRGMEQPQHF.